These 4 T cell receptor beta chains were all obtained from the same sample, sequenced in a study of blood T cells in healthy people across ages. It was with a sample-barcoded 5' primer and a J-beta primer mix that a second PCR of roughly 7 to 12 cycles was run. TCRdb reanalysed the 5' RACE reads using MiXCR and keeps one entry per CDR3 protein. The table shows 600,000 to 650,000 distinct CDR3 sequences, with 58% occurring only once. The specimen sequenced was blood. These receptors were obtained from a man in his fifties or sixties in good health.

The rearrangement links TRBV29-1 to TRBJ2-1; 12 bases are a match to TRBD1. J gave up 10 bases and V 2 bases, and 9 bases lay outside the gene matches. This CDR3 is 15 amino acids long. In germline, CDR1 is SQVTM, CDR2 ANQGSEA. The CDR3 DNA sequence: TGCAGCGTTGAACCGTGGGGGACAGGGGGCGACGAGCAGTTCTTC. Translation: CSVEPWGTGGDEQFF.

The chain is built from TRBV28 and TRBJ2-1, with D perhaps matching TRBD1 or TRBD2 (5 bases each). V lost 2 bases and J 10 bases, leaving 18 bases between the germline ends. The CDR3 is made up of 15 amino acids. Germline V CDR1 and CDR2: MDHEN, SYDVKM. The CDR3 here is CASSLAGTLSYEQFF. CDR3 coding DNA: TGTGCCAGCAGTTTAGCCGGGACGCTCTCCTACGAGCAGTTCTTC.

This clonotype was seen more than once but under ten times. This chain uses TRBV3-1 with TRBJ2-6, with D hard to call. V was shortened by 0 bases and J by 0 bases, with 6 bases between the two germline ends. The CDR3 contains 16 residues. Germline V gene lookup returns CDR1 LGHDT and CDR2 YNNKEL (reference sequence). CDR3 nucleotide sequence: TGTGCCAGCAGCCAAGATCCGATCTCTGGGGCCAACGTCCTGACTTTC. It specifies CASSQDPISGANVLTF. The full variable domain, rest sourced from reference TRBV3-1 and TRBJ2-6, is DTAVSQTPKYLVTQMGNDKSIKCEQNLGHDTMYWYKQDSKKFLKIMFSYNNKELIINETVPNRFSPKSPDKAHLNLHINSLELGDSAVYFCASSQDPISGANVLTFGAGSRLTVL.

A remark on this clonotype: A read error may account for a junction end that differs from germline. This chain joins TRBV10-3 and TRBJ1-6; 8 bases are a match to TRBD1. The CDR3 length is 14 residues. Per the germline V gene, CDR1 is ENHRY and CDR2 is SYGVKD. In DNA form, the CDR3 reads TGTGCCATCAGTGAAGACAGGGGTAATACACCCCTCCACTTT. Protein: CAISEDRGNTPLHF.